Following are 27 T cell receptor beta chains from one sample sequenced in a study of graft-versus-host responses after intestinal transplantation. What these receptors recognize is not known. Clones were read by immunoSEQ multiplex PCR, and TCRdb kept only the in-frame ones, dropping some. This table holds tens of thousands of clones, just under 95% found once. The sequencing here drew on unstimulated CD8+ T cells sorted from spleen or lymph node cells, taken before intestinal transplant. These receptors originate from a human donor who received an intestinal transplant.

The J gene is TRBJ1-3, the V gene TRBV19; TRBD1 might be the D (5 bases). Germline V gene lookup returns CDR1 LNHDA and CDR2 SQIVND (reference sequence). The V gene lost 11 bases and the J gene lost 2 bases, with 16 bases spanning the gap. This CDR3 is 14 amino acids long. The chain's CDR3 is CASTWGATGNTIYF. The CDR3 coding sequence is TGTGCCTCCACTTGGGGCGCTACTGGAAACACCATATATTTT.

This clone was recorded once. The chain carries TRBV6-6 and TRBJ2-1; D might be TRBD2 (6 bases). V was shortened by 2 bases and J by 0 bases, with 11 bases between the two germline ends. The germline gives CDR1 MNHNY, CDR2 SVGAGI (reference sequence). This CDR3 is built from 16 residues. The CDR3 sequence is CASSYSTRGSYNEQFF. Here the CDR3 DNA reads TGTGCCAGCAGTTACAGTACGCGGGGCTCCTACAATGAGCAGTTCTTC.

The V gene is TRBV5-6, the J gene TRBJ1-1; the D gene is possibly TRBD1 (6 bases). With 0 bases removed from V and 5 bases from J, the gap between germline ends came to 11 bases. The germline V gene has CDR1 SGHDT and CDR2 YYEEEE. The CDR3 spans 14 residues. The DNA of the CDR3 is TGTGCCAGCAGCTTGGGGCAGGGGAAGACTGAAGCTTTCTTT. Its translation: CASSLGQGKTEAFF. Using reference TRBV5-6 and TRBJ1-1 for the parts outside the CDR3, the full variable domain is DAGVTQSPTHLIKTRGQQVTLRCSPKSGHDTVSWYQQALGQGPQFIFQYYEEEERQRGNFPDRFSGHQFPNYSSELNVNALLLGDSALYLCASSLGQGKTEAFFGQGTRLTVV.

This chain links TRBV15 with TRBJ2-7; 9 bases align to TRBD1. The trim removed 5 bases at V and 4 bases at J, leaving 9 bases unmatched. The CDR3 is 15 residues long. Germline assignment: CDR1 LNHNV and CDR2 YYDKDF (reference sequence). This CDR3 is CATSGTRDRVYEQYF. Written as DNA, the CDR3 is TGTGCCACCAGCGGTACCCGGGACAGGGTTTACGAGCAGTACTTC.

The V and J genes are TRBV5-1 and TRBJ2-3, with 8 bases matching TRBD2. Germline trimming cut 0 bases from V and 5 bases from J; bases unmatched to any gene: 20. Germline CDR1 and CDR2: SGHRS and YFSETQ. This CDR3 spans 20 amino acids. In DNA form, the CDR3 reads TGCGCCAGCAGCTTGGCCGAAATTGGGAGCGGGAGTTTCTTCGGAGATACGCAGTATTTT. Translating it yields CASSLAEIGSGSFFGDTQYF.

For the CDR3, the DNA is TGTGCCAGCAGCGTAGGGGTAGCGGGGCCCTCCTACGAGCAGTACTTC. Translated: CASSVGVAGPSYEQYF. The chain links TRBV9 to TRBJ2-7; 8 bases are shared with TRBD2. The CDR3 totals 16 residues. The V gene's germline CDR1 is SGDLS and CDR2 YYNGEE. Unmatched junction bases numbered 5, after V lost 0 bases and J lost 0 bases.

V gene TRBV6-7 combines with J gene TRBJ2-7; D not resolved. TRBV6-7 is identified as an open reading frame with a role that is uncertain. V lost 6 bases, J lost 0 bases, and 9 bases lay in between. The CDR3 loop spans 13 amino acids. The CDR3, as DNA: TGTGCCAGCAGATGGAGTCACTCCTACGAGCAGTACTTC. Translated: CASRWSHSYEQYF.

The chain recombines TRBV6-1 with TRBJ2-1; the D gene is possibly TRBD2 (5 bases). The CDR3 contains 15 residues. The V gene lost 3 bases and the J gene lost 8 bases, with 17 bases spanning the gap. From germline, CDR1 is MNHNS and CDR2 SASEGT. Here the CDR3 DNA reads TGTGCCAGCAGTGAGTGGGTTGGGCGGGTGTATGAGCAGTTCTTC. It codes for CASSEWVGRVYEQFF.

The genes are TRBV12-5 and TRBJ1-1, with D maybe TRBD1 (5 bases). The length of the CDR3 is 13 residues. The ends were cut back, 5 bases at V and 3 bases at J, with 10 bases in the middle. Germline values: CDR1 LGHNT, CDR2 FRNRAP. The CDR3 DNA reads TGTGCTAGTGGTCCGGGGGATTACACTGAAGCTTTCTTT. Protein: CASGPGDYTEAFF.

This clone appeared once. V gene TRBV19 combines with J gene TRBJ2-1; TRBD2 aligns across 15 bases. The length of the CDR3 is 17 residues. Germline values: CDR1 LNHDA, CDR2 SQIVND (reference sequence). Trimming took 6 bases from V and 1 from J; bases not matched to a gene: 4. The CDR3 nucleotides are TGTGCCAGTAGCCGGACTAGCGGGAGGGGTTCCTACAATGAGCAGTTCTTC. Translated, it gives CASSRTSGRGSYNEQFF.

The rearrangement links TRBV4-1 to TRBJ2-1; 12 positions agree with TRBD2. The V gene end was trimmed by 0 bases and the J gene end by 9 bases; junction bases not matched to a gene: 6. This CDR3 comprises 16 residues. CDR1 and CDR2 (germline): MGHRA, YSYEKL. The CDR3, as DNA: TGCGCCAGCAGCCAAGATCCGACTAGCGGGGGTCGTGAGCAGTTCTTC. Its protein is CASSQDPTSGGREQFF.

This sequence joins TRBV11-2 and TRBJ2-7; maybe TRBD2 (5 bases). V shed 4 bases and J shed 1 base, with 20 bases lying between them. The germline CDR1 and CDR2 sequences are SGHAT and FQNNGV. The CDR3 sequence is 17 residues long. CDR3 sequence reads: CASSSHYGESYSYEQYF. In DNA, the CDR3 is TGTGCCAGCAGCTCGCACTATGGGGAGAGTTATTCCTACGAGCAGTACTTC.

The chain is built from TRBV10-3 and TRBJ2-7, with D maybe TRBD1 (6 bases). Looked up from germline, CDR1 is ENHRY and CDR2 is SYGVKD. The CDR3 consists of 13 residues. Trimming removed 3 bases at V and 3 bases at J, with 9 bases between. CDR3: CAISDNRVYEQYF. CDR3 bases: TGTGCCATCAGTGACAACAGGGTCTACGAGCAGTACTTC.

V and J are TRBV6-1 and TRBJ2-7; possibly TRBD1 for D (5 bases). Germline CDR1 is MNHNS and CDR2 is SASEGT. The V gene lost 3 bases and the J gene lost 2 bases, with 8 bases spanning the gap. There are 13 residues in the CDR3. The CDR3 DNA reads TGTGCCAGCAGTGATCAGGGCACCTACGAGCAGTACTTC. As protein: CASSDQGTYEQYF.

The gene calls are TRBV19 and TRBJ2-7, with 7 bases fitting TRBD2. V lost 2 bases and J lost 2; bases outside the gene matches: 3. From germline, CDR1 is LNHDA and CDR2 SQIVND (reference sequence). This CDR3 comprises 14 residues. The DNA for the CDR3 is TGTGCCAGTAGTATACCGGGGGGAACCTACGAGCAGTACTTC. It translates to CASSIPGGTYEQYF.

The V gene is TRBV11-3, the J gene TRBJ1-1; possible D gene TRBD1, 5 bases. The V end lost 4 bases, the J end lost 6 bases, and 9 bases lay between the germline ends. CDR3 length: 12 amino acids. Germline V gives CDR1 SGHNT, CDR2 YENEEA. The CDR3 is CASSSGNSEAFF. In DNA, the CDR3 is TGTGCCAGCAGCTCAGGGAATTCTGAAGCTTTCTTT.

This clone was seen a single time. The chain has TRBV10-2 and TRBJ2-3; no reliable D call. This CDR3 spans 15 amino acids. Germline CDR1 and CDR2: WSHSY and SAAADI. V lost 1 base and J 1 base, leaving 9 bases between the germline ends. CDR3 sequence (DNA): TGCGCCAGCAGTGAGTTCCGCCAGGGCACAGATACGCAGTATTTT. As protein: CASSEFRQGTDTQYF.

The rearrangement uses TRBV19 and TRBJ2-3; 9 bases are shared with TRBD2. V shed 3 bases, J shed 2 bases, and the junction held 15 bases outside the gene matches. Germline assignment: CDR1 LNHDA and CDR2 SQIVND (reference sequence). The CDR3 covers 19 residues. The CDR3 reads CASSMIVSGGPIYTDTQYF. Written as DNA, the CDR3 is TGTGCCAGTAGTATGATCGTGAGCGGGGGGCCGATATACACAGATACGCAGTATTTT.

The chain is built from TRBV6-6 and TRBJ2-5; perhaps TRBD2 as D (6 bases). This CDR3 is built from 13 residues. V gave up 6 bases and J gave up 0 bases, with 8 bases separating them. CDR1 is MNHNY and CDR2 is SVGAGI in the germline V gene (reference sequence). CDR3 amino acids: CASSPSDQETQYF. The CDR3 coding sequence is TGTGCCAGCAGCCCTAGCGACCAAGAGACCCAGTACTTC.

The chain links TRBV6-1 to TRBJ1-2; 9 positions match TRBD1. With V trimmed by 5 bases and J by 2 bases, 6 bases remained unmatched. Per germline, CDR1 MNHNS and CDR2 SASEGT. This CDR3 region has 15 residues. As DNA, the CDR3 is TGTGCCAGCAGTACCCCGGGACAGGGAAACTATGGCTACACCTTC. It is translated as CASSTPGQGNYGYTF.

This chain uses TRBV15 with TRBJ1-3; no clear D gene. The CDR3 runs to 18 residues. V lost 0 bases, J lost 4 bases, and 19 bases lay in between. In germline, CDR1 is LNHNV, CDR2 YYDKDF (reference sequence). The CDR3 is CATSRDVRLPYKGNTIYF. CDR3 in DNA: TGTGCCACCAGCAGAGATGTAAGATTGCCGTACAAGGGAAACACCATATATTTT.

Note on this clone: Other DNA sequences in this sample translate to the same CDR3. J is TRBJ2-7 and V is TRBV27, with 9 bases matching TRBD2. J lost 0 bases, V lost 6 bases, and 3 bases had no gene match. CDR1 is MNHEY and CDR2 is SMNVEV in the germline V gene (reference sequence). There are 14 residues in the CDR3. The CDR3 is CASSLTSGSYEQYF. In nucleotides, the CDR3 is TGTGCCAGCAGCCTGACTAGCGGCTCCTACGAGCAGTACTTC.

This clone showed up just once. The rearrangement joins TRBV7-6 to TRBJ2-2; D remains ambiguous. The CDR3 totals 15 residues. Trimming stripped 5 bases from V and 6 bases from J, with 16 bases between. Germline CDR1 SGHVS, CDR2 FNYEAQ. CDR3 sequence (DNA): TGTGCCAGCAGCCCCACAAGAGGTCTTGCCGGGGAGCTGTTTTTT. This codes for CASSPTRGLAGELFF.

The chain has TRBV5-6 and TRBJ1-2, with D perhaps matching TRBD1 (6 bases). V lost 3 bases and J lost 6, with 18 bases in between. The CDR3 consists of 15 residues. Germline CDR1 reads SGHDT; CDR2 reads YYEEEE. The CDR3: CASSWVAGGGDGYTF. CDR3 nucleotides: TGTGCCAGCAGCTGGGTCGCGGGGGGCGGGGATGGCTACACCTTC.

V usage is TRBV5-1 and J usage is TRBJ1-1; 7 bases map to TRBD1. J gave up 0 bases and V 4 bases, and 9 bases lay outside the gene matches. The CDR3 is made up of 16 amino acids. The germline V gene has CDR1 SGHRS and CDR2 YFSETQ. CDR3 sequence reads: CASSNRPGQMNTEAFF. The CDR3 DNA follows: TGCGCCAGCAGCAACAGACCGGGACAGATGAACACTGAAGCTTTCTTT.

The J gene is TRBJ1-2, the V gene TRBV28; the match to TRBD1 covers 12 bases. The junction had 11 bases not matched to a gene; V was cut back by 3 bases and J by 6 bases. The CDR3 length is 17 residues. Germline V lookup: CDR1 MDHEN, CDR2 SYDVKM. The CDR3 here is CASSFVGGTGGADGYTF. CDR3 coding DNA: TGTGCCAGCAGTTTTGTGGGGGGGACAGGGGGCGCCGATGGCTACACCTTC.

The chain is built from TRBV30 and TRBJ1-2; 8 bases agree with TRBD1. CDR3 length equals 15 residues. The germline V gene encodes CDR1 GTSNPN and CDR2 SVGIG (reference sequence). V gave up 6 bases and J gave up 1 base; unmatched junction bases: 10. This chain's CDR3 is CACRDRFNYNYGYTF. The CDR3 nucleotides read TGTGCCTGTCGGGACAGGTTCAACTATAACTATGGCTACACCTTC.